This record covers a single T cell receptor beta chain. The data belong to a study of blood T cell repertoires in COVID-19. As for the study in general: Samples representing acute and convalescent COVID-19 were sourced from the United States, Italy and Spain. Sample material is recorded as cDNA or gDNA derived from T cells, B-cell-depleted T cells, or PBMCs.

Original processing notes: Amplified reference gene primers provided the basis for estimating nucleated cell counts. Sequencing was performed with immunoSEQ multiplex PCR; in TCRdb, only in-frame clones are kept and a portion is missing. That table gives V, J and clone size, and the DNA gave D and trimming. This sample has approximately 83,000 clones, with roughly 87% found just once. Trimming took 4 bases from V and 2 from J, leaving 14 bases between them. The CDR3 runs 15 residues. Germline V gene sequence: CDR1 LGHDT, CDR2 YNNKEL (reference sequence). The rearrangement links TRBV3-1 (or the pseudogene TRBV3-2) to TRBJ1-2; D unresolved. The sample comprised peripheral blood. The TCR originated in a man between 65 and 85 years old with acute or convalescent COVID-19. CDR3 in amino acids: CASSPLGISNYGYTF. CDR3 coding DNA: TGTGCCAGCAGCCCTTTGGGCATTTCAAACTATGGCTACACCTTC.